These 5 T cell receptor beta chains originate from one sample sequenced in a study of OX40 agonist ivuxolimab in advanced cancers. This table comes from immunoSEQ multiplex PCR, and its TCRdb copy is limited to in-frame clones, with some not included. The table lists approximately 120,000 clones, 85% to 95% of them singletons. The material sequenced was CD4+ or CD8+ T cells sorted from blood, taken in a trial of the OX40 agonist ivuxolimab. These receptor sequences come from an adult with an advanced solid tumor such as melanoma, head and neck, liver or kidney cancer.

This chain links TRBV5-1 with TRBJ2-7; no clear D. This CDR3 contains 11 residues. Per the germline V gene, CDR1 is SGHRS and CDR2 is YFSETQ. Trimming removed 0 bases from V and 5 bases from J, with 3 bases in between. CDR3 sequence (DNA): TGCGCCAGCAGCTTGGACCACGAGCAGTACTTC. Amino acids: CASSLDHEQYF.

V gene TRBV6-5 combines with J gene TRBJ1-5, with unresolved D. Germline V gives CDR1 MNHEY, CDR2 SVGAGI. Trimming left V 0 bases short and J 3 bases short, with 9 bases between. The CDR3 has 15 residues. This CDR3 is CASSYSSGLNQPQHF. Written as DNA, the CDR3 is TGTGCCAGCAGTTACTCGTCAGGCCTCAATCAGCCCCAGCATTTT.

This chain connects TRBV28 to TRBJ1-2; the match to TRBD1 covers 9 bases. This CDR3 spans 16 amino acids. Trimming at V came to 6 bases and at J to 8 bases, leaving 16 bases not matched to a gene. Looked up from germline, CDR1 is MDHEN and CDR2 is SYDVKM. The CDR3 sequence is CASRSPGQGDSYGYTF. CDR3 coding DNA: TGTGCCAGCAGATCACCGGGACAGGGAGACTCCTACGGCTACACCTTC.

The CDR3 DNA reads as TGCGCCAGCAGCTTGGCGGGGACTAGGACCCCTTCCACTTACAATGAGCAGTTCTTC. The encoded protein is CASSLAGTRTPSTYNEQFF. The chain joins TRBV5-1 to TRBJ2-1, with 8 bases aligning to TRBD2. J was trimmed by 4 bases and V by 0 bases; bases with no gene match: 15. The CDR3 totals 19 residues. Germline CDR1 is SGHRS and CDR2 is YFSETQ.

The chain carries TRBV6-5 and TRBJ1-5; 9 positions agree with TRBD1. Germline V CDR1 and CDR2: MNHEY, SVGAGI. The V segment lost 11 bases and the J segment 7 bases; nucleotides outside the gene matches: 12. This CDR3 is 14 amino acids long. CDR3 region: CAVRGQGSGQPQHF. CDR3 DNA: TGTGCCGTACGGGGACAGGGTAGCGGACAGCCCCAGCATTTT.